Below, 5 T cell receptor beta chains from the same sample are listed, as sequenced in a study of T cell responses to AZD1222 COVID-19 vaccine. TCRdb's table, derived via immunoSEQ multiplex PCR, lists solely in-frame clones and lacks some. The sample shows approximately 60,000 clones, over 60% of them seen only once. This material consisted of peripheral blood, taken on day 0 of AZD1222 vaccination. The receptors derive from an adult in good health.

The chain combines TRBV12-3 or TRBV12-4 with TRBJ1-2, with a possible D match to TRBD1 (5 bases). The CDR3 sequence is 12 residues long. Trimming removed 3 bases from V and 8 bases from J, with 10 bases in between. The CDR3 DNA sequence: TGTGCCAGCAGTTTCACCCAGGGCGGCTACACCTTC. This encodes CASSFTQGGYTF.

The gene calls are TRBV7-6 and TRBJ2-1; 9 nucleotides match TRBD2. J gave up 7 bases and V 5 bases, and 12 bases lay outside the gene matches. Looked up from germline, CDR1 is SGHVS and CDR2 is FNYEAQ. CDR3 length: 16 residues. CDR3 bases: TGTGCCAGCAGCCCGGCTCTAGCGGGGATGGAGAATGAGCAGTTCTTC. Translation gives CASSPALAGMENEQFF. The full variable domain, with the rest looked up from reference TRBV7-6 and TRBJ2-1, is GAGVSQSPRYKVTKRGQDVALRCDPISGHVSLYWYRQALGQGPEFLTYFNYEAQQDKSGLPNDRFSAERPEGSISTLTIQRTEQRDSAMYRCASSPALAGMENEQFFGPGTRLTVL.

The chain combines TRBV24-1 with TRBJ2-4; D gene ambiguous. V lost 5 bases, J lost 15 bases, and 13 bases lay in between. There are 11 residues in the CDR3. Germline lookup yields CDR1 KGHDR and CDR2 SFDVKD. Here the CDR3 reads CATSVGPHPYF. The CDR3 bases are TGTGCCACCAGTGTTGGGCCGCACCCGTACTTC.

The chain couples TRBV6-6 to TRBJ2-7; D might be TRBD2 (6 bases). From germline, CDR1 is MNHNY and CDR2 SVGAGI (reference sequence). Trimming stripped 5 bases from V and 7 bases from J, with 9 bases between. The CDR3 extends over 11 amino acids. DNA for the CDR3: TGTGCCAGCAGTCGGAGGGCAGAGCAGTACTTC. Encoded protein: CASSRRAEQYF.

The chain links TRBV5-6 to TRBJ1-5; D not certain. The V end lost 4 bases, the J end lost 0 bases, and 11 bases lay between the germline ends. Germline V gene data show CDR1 as SGHDT and CDR2 as YYEEEE. The CDR3 is made up of 15 amino acids. CDR3 protein: CASSGFMASNQPQHF. In DNA form, the CDR3 reads TGTGCCAGCAGCGGGTTCATGGCTAGCAATCAGCCCCAGCATTTT.